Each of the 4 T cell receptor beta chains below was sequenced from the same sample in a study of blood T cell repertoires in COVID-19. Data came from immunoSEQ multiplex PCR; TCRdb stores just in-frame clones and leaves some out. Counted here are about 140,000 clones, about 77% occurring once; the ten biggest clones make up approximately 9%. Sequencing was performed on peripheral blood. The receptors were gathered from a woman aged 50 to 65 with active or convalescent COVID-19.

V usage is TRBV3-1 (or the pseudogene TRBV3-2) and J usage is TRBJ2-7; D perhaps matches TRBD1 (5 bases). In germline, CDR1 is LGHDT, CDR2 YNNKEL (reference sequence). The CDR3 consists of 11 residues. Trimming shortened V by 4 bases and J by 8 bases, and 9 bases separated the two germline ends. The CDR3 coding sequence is TGTGCCAGCAGCCTTGACAGTCAGCAGTACTTC. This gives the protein CASSLDSQQYF.

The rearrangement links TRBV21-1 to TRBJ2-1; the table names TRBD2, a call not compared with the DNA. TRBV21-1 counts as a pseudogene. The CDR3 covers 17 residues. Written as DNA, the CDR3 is TGTGCCAGCAGCCCCAGGACTAGCGGGACTGCAGGGAATGAGCAGTTCTTC. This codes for CASSPRTSGTAGNEQFF.

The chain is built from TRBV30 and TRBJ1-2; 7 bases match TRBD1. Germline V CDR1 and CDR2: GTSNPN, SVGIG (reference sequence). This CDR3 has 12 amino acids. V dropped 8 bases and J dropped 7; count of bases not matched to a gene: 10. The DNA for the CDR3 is TGTGCCGCCCCTACAGGGGTGCCTGGCTACACCTTC. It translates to CAAPTGVPGYTF.

CDR3 sequence reads: CASIPFLGIGNTIYF. Written as DNA, the CDR3 is TGTGCCAGCATTCCCTTCCTTGGCATTGGAAACACCATATATTTT. This chain joins TRBV28 and TRBJ1-3; D is undetermined. CDR1 is MDHEN, CDR2 SYDVKM, per germline. V was pared by 7 bases and J by 3 bases, with 16 bases between. This CDR3 has 15 amino acids. The complete variable domain, with remaining parts taken from reference TRBV28 and TRBJ1-3, reads DVKVTQSSRYLVKRTGEKVFLECVQDMDHENMFWYRQDPGLGLRLIYFSYDVKMKEKGDIPEGYSVSREKKERFSLILESASTNQTSMYLCASIPFLGIGNTIYFGEGSWLTVV.